This TCR beta chain is from a study of CXCR3-negative and CXCR3-positive naive CD8 T cells. Study-level information: TRB reads totalled about 140 million, about 1.5 +/- 0.3 million per library.

Carrying UMI labels, the TRB cDNA libraries were prepared through 5' RACE. From its re-call of the 5' RACE reads, TCRdb lists each CDR3 protein once, without DNA. The listing records around 140,000 distinct CDR3 sequences. About this clonotype itself: No antigen is known for it.

Findings of the study overall: Diversity in memory CD8+ cells fell much lower than the comparably high levels seen in both naive subsets. TRB CDR3s of CXCR3-positive naive cells were more hydrophobic than those of CXCR3-negative naive cells. CXCR3-negative and CXCR3-positive naive cells shared comparable TRBV-TRBJ usage, but memory cells did not. CXCR3 expression partially decreased after cryopreservation; most assays used fresh PBMCs.

Germline values: CDR1 SQVTM, CDR2 ANQGSEA. The CDR3 contains 20 residues. The V call is TRBV29-1, the J call TRBJ1-2; the TRBD1 assignment by TCRdb is unverifiable without DNA. This receptor was taken from a human donor in good health. Some clones in this sample may be carry-over from other donors' samples. Input material: naive CXCR3+ CD8+ T cells from blood. Subset given: CD45RO-CCR7+CD27+CD95- naive CD8+ T cells expressing CXCR3 (TNR3+). CDR3 in amino acids: CSVTNPTGTKTVPIGYGYTF. Drawing the rest from reference TRBV29-1 and TRBJ1-2, the complete variable domain is SAVISQKPSRDICQRGTSLTIQCQVDSQVTMMFWYRQQPGQSLTLIATANQGSEATYESGFVIDKFPISRPNLTFSTLTVSNMSPEDSSIYLCSVTNPTGTKTVPIGYGYTFGSGTRLTVV.